The 8 T cell receptor beta chains given below trace back to one sample, sequenced in a study of glioma-infiltrating T cells. The iRepertoire nested amplicon-rescue multiplex PCR amplified TCR alpha and beta CDR3s from RNA. TCRdb reprocessed the multiplex PCR reads with MiXCR, giving one entry per CDR3 protein. The profile shows around 44,000 distinct CDR3 sequences, 20% to 25% of them singletons. Material: glioma tissue, nonneoplastic brain tissue, or PBMCs (not recorded which). The receptors derive from a human donor with low-grade glioma or glioblastoma, undergoing nonglioma brain surgery, or in good health (not recorded which).

As for this clonotype: An end of the junction differs from the germline gene, which may be a read error. The J gene is TRBJ1-1, the V gene TRBV2; D is perhaps TRBD1 (5 bases). Germline CDR1 and CDR2: SNHLY and FYNNEI. The CDR3 spans 12 residues. As DNA, the CDR3 is TGTGCCAGAGGGACCGGGAGCACTGAAGCTCTCTTT. It codes for CARGTGSTEALF.

This clonotype has ten or more counts. The gene calls are TRBV7-3 and TRBJ1-1, with no clear D. V lost 2 bases, J lost 1 base, and 5 bases lay in between. Looked up from germline, CDR1 is SGHTA and CDR2 is FQGTGA. There are 13 residues in the CDR3. The CDR3 DNA reads TGTGCCAGCAGCTTAGTACAGAACACTGAAGCTTTCTTT. Translated, it gives CASSLVQNTEAFF.

This clonotype has a count of ten or more. The CDR3 sequence: CASSLGGQGQEQYF. In nucleotides, the CDR3 is TGCGCCAGCAGCTTGGGAGGACAGGGACAAGAGCAGTACTTC. The chain links TRBV5-1 to TRBJ2-7; TRBD1 matches 8 bases. Trimming cost V 0 bases and J 7 bases; bases outside gene matches: 6. This CDR3 contains 14 residues. Germline values: CDR1 SGHRS, CDR2 YFSETQ.

As regards this clonotype: A read error may be the cause here, since a much bigger clone is one base away. The V and J genes are TRBV4-1 and TRBJ1-5, with D unclear. V was pared by 0 bases and J by 7 bases, with 10 bases between. This CDR3 has 14 residues. Looked up from germline, CDR1 is MGHRA and CDR2 is YSYEKL. The CDR3 reads CASSQEVGNQPQHF. For the CDR3, the DNA is TGCGCCAGCAGCCAAGAGGTGGGGAACCAGCCCCAGCATTTT.

This clonotype was observed a handful of times. The chain combines TRBV12-5 with TRBJ2-3, with TRBD2 identical over 10 bases. This CDR3 is built from 17 residues. V gave up 5 bases and J gave up 2 bases; unmatched junction bases: 10. Per germline, CDR1 LGHNT and CDR2 FRNRAP. The CDR3, as DNA: TGTGCTAGTGGTACCACACTAGCGGGGCCTTACACAGATACGCAGTATTTT. Protein product: CASGTTLAGPYTDTQYF.

This clonotype occurred many times. The chain carries TRBV7-2 and TRBJ2-1; the D is unclear. Looked up from germline, CDR1 is SGHTA and CDR2 is FQGNSA. The CDR3 is made up of 12 amino acids. Trimming left V 5 bases short and J 8 bases short, with 10 bases between. Here the CDR3 DNA reads TGTGCCAGCAGCCCTACCCCTCATGAGCAGTTCTTC. Protein product: CASSPTPHEQFF.

This clonotype was observed at least ten times. CDR3 sequence: CASKGLAGTTDTQYF. The CDR3 coding sequence is TGTGCCAGCAAAGGACTAGCGGGGACCACAGATACGCAGTATTTT. The rearrangement links TRBV2 to TRBJ2-3, with TRBD2 matching 12 bases. The length of the CDR3 is 15 residues. CDR1 and CDR2 (germline): SNHLY, FYNNEI. J was trimmed by 2 bases and V by 7 bases; bases with no gene match: 4.

The chain is built from TRBV9 and TRBJ2-5; 12 positions agree with TRBD2. CDR1 is SGDLS and CDR2 is YYNGEE in the germline V gene. After removal of 1 base from V and 2 bases from J, the junction contained 3 bases not matched to a gene. The CDR3 length is 16 residues. The CDR3 coding sequence is TGTGCCAGCAGCGTATGGGGGACTAGCGGGCAAGAGACCCAGTACTTC. Amino acids: CASSVWGTSGQETQYF.